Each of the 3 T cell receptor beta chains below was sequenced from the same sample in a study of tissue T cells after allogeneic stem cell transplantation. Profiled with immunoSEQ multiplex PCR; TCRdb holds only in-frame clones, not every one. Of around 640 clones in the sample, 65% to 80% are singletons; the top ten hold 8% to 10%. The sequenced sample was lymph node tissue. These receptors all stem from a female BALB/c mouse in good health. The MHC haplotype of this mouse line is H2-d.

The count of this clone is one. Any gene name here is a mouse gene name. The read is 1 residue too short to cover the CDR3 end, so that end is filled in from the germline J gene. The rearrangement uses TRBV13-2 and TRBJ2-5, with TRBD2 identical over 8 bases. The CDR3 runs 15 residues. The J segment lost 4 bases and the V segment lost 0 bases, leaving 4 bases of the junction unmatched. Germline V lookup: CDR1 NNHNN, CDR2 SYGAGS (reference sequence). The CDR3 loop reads CASGDAWTGKDTQYF. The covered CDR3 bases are TGTGCCAGCGGTGATGCATGGACTGGGAAAGACACCCAGTAC.

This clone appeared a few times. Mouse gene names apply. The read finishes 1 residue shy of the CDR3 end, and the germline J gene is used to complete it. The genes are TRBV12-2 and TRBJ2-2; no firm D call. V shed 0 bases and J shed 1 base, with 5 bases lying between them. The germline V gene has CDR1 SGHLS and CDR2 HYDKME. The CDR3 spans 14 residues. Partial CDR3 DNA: TGTGCCAGCTCTCTCGACAAAAACACCGGGCAGCTCTAC. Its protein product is CASSLDKNTGQLY. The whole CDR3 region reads CASSLDKNTGQLYF.

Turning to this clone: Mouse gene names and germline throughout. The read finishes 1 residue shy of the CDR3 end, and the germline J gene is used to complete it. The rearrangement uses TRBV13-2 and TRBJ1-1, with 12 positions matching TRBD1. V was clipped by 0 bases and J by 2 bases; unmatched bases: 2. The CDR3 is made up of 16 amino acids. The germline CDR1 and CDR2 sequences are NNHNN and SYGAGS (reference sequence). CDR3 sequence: CASGDAGTGGNTEVFF. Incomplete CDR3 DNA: TGTGCCAGCGGTGATGCGGGGACAGGGGGCAACACAGAAGTCTTC.